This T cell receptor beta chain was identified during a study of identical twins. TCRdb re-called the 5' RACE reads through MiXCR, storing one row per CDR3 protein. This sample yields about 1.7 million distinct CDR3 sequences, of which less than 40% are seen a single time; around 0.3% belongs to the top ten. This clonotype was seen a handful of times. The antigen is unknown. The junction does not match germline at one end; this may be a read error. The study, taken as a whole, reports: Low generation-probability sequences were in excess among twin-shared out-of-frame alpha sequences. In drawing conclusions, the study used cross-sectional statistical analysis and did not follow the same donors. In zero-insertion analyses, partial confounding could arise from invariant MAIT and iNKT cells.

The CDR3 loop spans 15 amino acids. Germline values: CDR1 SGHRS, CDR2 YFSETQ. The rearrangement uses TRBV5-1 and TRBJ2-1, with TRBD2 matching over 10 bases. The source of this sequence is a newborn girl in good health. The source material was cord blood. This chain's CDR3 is CPSSLSGGLSNEQFF. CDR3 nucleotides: TGCCCCAGCAGCCTTAGCGGGGGGCTGTCCAATGAGCAGTTCTTC.